The clone carrying this TCR beta chain was found a few times. The germline V and J ends were trimmed by 7 bases and 4 bases, with 17 bases remaining between them. Germline loops: CDR1 MNHNS, CDR2 SASEGT. The CDR3 spans 15 residues. Time point defined: persistent/refractory GD, antithyroid drugs over 5 years with positive TRAb. Generation of the TCR library employed RNA extracted from PBMCs. This sample was taken from a study of regulatory T cells in long-lasting Graves disease. Both iRepertoire HTBI primers and Arm-PCR of CDR3 regions were used to build the TCR beta libraries. TCRdb processed the multiplex PCR reads anew with MiXCR; each CDR3 protein has one entry. The sample includes approximately 470,000 distinct CDR3 sequences, around 21% of them seen just once.

The TCR sequence derives from a female donor with Graves disease. The specimen comprised peripheral blood mononuclear cells (PBMCs), sampled when the disease was refractory, from a patient treated with antithyroid drugs. V usage is TRBV6-1 and J usage is TRBJ1-3; D call uncertain. Here the CDR3 reads CASTSHRGGGNTIYF. In DNA form, the CDR3 reads TGTGCCAGCACCTCACACCGAGGAGGGGGAAACACCATATATTTT.